These 6 T cell receptor beta chains originate from one sample sequenced in a study of cytomegalovirus exposure and HLA in healthy donors. The PCR employed 60 Vbeta primers together with 13 Jbeta primers. Sequenced by immunoSEQ multiplex PCR; TCRdb stores in-frame clones only, minus some. The sample yields around 130,000 clones, around 9% seen once. Specimen: PBMCs. The receptors were sampled from a man between 35 and 55 years old in good health and CMV-seronegative.

In its sample, this clone was seen a few times. The chain couples TRBV4-1 to TRBJ2-3; 10 bases map to TRBD2. J was trimmed by 0 bases and V by 2 bases; bases with no gene match: 8. CDR3 length: 18 amino acids. The germline V gene encodes CDR1 MGHRA and CDR2 YSYEKL. For the CDR3, the DNA is TGCGCCAGCAGCCAAAGGCCTAGCGGGGGCCAAAGCACAGATACGCAGTATTTT. It translates to CASSQRPSGGQSTDTQYF.

The chain is built from TRBV6-5 and TRBJ2-3; no definite D call. This CDR3 region has 14 residues. CDR1 and CDR2 from the germline V gene are MNHEY and SVGAGI. V was cut by 0 bases and J by 3 bases, with 7 bases left in between. The CDR3 here is CASSYSLGTDTQYF. The DNA for the CDR3 is TGTGCCAGCAGTTACTCGCTCGGGACAGATACGCAGTATTTT.

V gene TRBV7-6 combines with J gene TRBJ2-7; tentatively, D is TRBD2 (6 bases). CDR3 length: 13 amino acids. Germline V gives CDR1 SGHVS, CDR2 FNYEAQ. V shed 4 bases and J shed 3 bases, with 10 bases lying between them. CDR3 nucleotides: TGTGCCAGCAGCTCCCTCGGGGGCTACGAGCAGTACTTC. Amino acid sequence: CASSSLGGYEQYF. Supplemented by reference TRBV7-6 and TRBJ2-7, the full variable domain reads GAGVSQSPRYKVTKRGQDVALRCDPISGHVSLYWYRQALGQGPEFLTYFNYEAQQDKSGLPNDRFSAERPEGSISTLTIQRTEQRDSAMYRCASSSLGGYEQYFGPGTRLTVT.

The chain couples TRBV7-2 to TRBJ2-2; no reliable D call. The germline V and J ends were trimmed by 1 base and 6 bases, with 6 bases remaining between them. The germline CDR1 and CDR2 sequences are SGHTA and FQGNSA. The CDR3 contains 13 residues. The DNA of the CDR3 is TGTGCCAGCAGCTTAGTGGCCTCCGGGGAGCTGTTTTTT. It translates to CASSLVASGELFF.

V and J are TRBV15 and TRBJ1-4, with D uncertain. In germline, CDR1 is LNHNV, CDR2 YYDKDF (reference sequence). The CDR3 totals 13 residues. Trimming left V 8 bases short and J 0 bases short, with 7 bases between. CDR3 protein: CATRRATNEKLFF. For the CDR3, the DNA is TGTGCCACCCGCCGGGCAACTAATGAAAAACTGTTTTTT.

The gene calls are TRBV7-2 and TRBJ2-3, with 10 bases matching TRBD2. The CDR3 length is 15 residues. The germline V gene has CDR1 SGHTA and CDR2 FQGNSA. Germline trimming cut 1 base from V and 3 bases from J; bases unmatched to any gene: 1. The CDR3 protein is CASSLERGGTDTQYF. The CDR3 DNA is TGTGCCAGCAGCTTAGAGCGGGGGGGAACAGATACGCAGTATTTT.